The next 20 T cell receptor beta chains were all read from a single sample in a study of blood T cell repertoires in COVID-19. Assay used: immunoSEQ multiplex PCR; TCRdb lists only in-frame clones, some missing. The repertoire holds around 150,000 clones, with about four fifths as singletons. The material sequenced was peripheral blood. These receptors all stem from a man aged 55 to 70 with active or convalescent COVID-19.

This rearrangement joins TRBV6-5 to TRBJ1-2; 7 nucleotides match TRBD1. The V gene end was trimmed by 6 bases and the J gene end by 0 bases; junction bases not matched to a gene: 7. Germline V gives CDR1 MNHEY, CDR2 SVGAGI. The CDR3 totals 15 residues. CDR3 amino acids: CASRTTGISNYGYTF. Here the CDR3 DNA reads TGTGCCAGCAGGACGACAGGGATATCTAACTATGGCTACACCTTC.

This clone occurred once. V is TRBV28 and J is TRBJ2-7; 9 nucleotides line up with TRBD2. The CDR3 extends over 14 amino acids. CDR1 and CDR2 from the germline V gene are MDHEN and SYDVKM. J lost 7 bases, V lost 3 bases, and 7 bases had no gene match. CDR3 nucleotide sequence: TGTGCCAGCAGTTTGGCTAGCGGGATCCTTGAGCAGTACTTC. Its translation: CASSLASGILEQYF.

This chain joins TRBV2 and TRBJ1-2; D uncertain. CDR3 size: 12 residues. The germline V gene encodes CDR1 SNHLY and CDR2 FYNNEI. V was trimmed by 3 bases and J by 3 bases, leaving 5 bases between them. CDR3 nucleotide sequence: TGTGCCAGCAGTGAGGGCGACTATGGCTACACCTTC. Translating gives CASSEGDYGYTF.

The gene calls are TRBV5-1 and TRBJ2-1, with 13 nucleotides matching TRBD2. The CDR3 sequence is 20 residues long. Germline assignment: CDR1 SGHRS and CDR2 YFSETQ. With 4 bases clipped from V and 0 bases from J, the junction kept 13 bases outside the gene matches. The CDR3 bases are TGCGCCAGCAGCATCCAAGCAGGACTAGCGGGAGTTAGCTCCTACAATGAGCAGTTCTTC. This gives the protein CASSIQAGLAGVSSYNEQFF.

The chain recombines TRBV2 with TRBJ2-1, with 11 bases aligning to TRBD2. From germline, CDR1 is SNHLY and CDR2 FYNNEI. V was pared by 0 bases and J by 6 bases, with 10 bases of the junction left unmatched. CDR3 length: 18 residues. As DNA, the CDR3 is TGTGCCAGCAGTGAAGCGCTTCTGAGACTAGCGGGACGCAATGAGCAGTTCTTC. It is translated as CASSEALLRLAGRNEQFF. The variable domain in full, completed from reference TRBV2 and TRBJ2-1, reads EPEVTQTPSHQVTQMGQEVILRCVPISNHLYFYWYRQILGQKVEFLVSFYNNEISEKSEIFDDQFSVERPDGSNFTLKIRSTKLEDSAMYFCASSEALLRLAGRNEQFFGPGTRLTVL.

The V and J genes are TRBV3-1 (or the pseudogene TRBV3-2) and TRBJ1-4; tentative D call: TRBD1 (5 bases). The germline V and J ends were trimmed by 2 bases and 4 bases, with 17 bases remaining between them. Per germline, CDR1 LGHDT and CDR2 YNNKEL (reference sequence). This CDR3 has 17 amino acids. The CDR3 sequence is CASSQYGRGVGNEKLFF. In DNA form, the CDR3 reads TGTGCCAGCAGCCAATATGGGAGGGGAGTGGGTAATGAAAAACTGTTTTTT.

V gene TRBV9 combines with J gene TRBJ2-3; D is unclear. The ends were cut back, 7 bases at V and 0 bases at J, with 6 bases in the middle. The V gene's germline CDR1 is SGDLS and CDR2 YYNGEE. There are 12 residues in the CDR3. CDR3 in amino acids: CASQESTDTQYF. The CDR3 DNA reads TGTGCCAGCCAGGAAAGCACAGATACGCAGTATTTT.

The V call is TRBV6-4, the J call TRBJ2-7; TRBD2 aligns across 7 bases. CDR1 MRHNA and CDR2 SNTAGT come from the germline V gene. This CDR3 comprises 15 residues. Germline trimming cut 2 bases from V and 2 bases from J; bases unmatched to any gene: 6. The DNA for the CDR3 is TGTGCCAGCAGTGACGTGGGAGGGACCGCCTACGAGCAGTACTTC. Residues: CASSDVGGTAYEQYF.

The CDR3 loop reads CASSIMGQGLIGELFF. The DNA for the CDR3 is TGTGCCAGTAGTATTATGGGACAGGGATTGATCGGGGAGCTGTTTTTT. V usage is TRBV19 and J usage is TRBJ2-2; 9 nucleotides align to TRBD1. The CDR3 has 16 amino acids. Trimming at V came to 3 bases and at J to 7 bases, leaving 9 bases not matched to a gene. Germline values: CDR1 LNHDA, CDR2 SQIVND (reference sequence).

This clone was picked up a small number of times. The V gene is TRBV7-6, the J gene TRBJ1-3; a weak D match, TRBD1 (6 bases). The V gene lost 1 base and the J gene lost 0 bases, with 16 bases spanning the gap. Germline CDR1 reads SGHVS; CDR2 reads FNYEAQ. The CDR3 is 18 amino acids. The CDR3 coding sequence is TGTGCCAGCAGCTTAGGCAGGGGCCGTACTCACTCTGGAAACACCATATATTTT. Protein sequence: CASSLGRGRTHSGNTIYF.

CDR3 amino acids: CASSFRTGATLLNYGYTF. The CDR3 DNA sequence: TGCGCCAGCAGCTTTCGAACAGGGGCAACTCTCCTTAACTATGGCTACACCTTC. The chain links TRBV5-1 to TRBJ1-2, with 7 bases aligning to TRBD1. The CDR3 spans 18 residues. V gave up 2 bases and J gave up 1 base; unmatched junction bases: 14. CDR1 SGHRS and CDR2 YFSETQ come from the germline V gene.

The chain employs TRBV6-6 and TRBJ1-6; tentatively, D is TRBD1 (5 bases). There are 12 residues in the CDR3. Germline CDR1 is MNHNY and CDR2 is SVGAGI (reference sequence). This CDR3 is CAEGEDNSPLHF. In DNA, the CDR3 is TGTGCGGAAGGGGAGGATAATTCACCCCTCCACTTT.

The chain recombines TRBV11-2 with TRBJ1-2; TRBD1 aligns across 7 bases. CDR3 length: 17 amino acids. J was trimmed by 0 bases and V by 3 bases; bases with no gene match: 10. The germline CDR1 and CDR2 sequences are SGHAT and FQNNGV. CDR3 DNA: TGTGCCAGCAGCTTTGGACAGGCGGGGATAGCTAACTATGGCTACACCTTC. Its protein is CASSFGQAGIANYGYTF.

Concerning this clone: This specimen includes other DNA sequences encoding the same CDR3. This rearrangement joins TRBV11-3 to TRBJ2-1; 9 bases fit TRBD1. The CDR3 spans 16 residues. Trimming removed 0 bases from V and 1 base from J; junction bases left unmatched: 1. Germline assignment: CDR1 SGHNT and CDR2 YENEEA. The CDR3 spells CASSLDGTGSYNEQFF. The CDR3 region has the DNA TGTGCCAGCAGCTTAGACGGGACAGGGTCCTACAATGAGCAGTTCTTC.

V usage is TRBV9 and J usage is TRBJ2-1, with 8 bases matching TRBD2. CDR1 is SGDLS, CDR2 YYNGEE, per germline. The CDR3 runs to 17 residues. V dropped 0 bases and J dropped 8; count of bases not matched to a gene: 13. CDR3 sequence: CASSVAGNLAGGDEQFF. Written as DNA, the CDR3 is TGTGCCAGCAGCGTAGCCGGCAACCTGGCGGGAGGTGATGAGCAGTTCTTC.

The rearrangement joins TRBV9 to TRBJ1-1; D is perhaps TRBD1 (5 bases). This CDR3 spans 15 amino acids. Germline CDR1 and CDR2: SGDLS and YYNGEE. The V and J ends lost 0 bases and 2 bases respectively, with 11 bases between them. DNA of the CDR3: TGTGCCAGCAGCGTAGCTTCCAGGGAAAACACTGAAGCTTTCTTT. Amino acids: CASSVASRENTEAFF.

The chain carries TRBV10-1 and TRBJ1-1; no clear D gene. Germline values: CDR1 WNHNN, CDR2 SYGVQD (reference sequence). The CDR3 has 13 residues. The V gene lost 4 bases and the J gene lost 0 bases, with 6 bases spanning the gap. CDR3 DNA sequence: TGCGCCAGCAGTGCTGACATGAACACTGAAGCTTTCTTT. Residues: CASSADMNTEAFF.

The V gene is TRBV4-2, the J gene TRBJ2-7; a possible D gene is TRBD2 (5 bases). Germline V gives CDR1 LGHNA, CDR2 YNFKEQ. V was pared by 1 base and J by 2 bases, with 6 bases between. The CDR3 runs 13 residues. The CDR3 sequence: CASSQGGTYEQYF. The CDR3 region has the DNA TGTGCCAGCAGCCAAGGAGGGACCTACGAGCAGTACTTC.

The chain carries TRBV11-1 and TRBJ2-7; TRBD1 might be the D (6 bases). Trimming removed 2 bases at V and 5 bases at J, with 10 bases between. The germline V gene encodes CDR1 SGHAT and CDR2 FQDESV (reference sequence). The CDR3 contains 13 residues. The CDR3, as DNA: TGTGCCAGCAGCTTAACAGGGCTCCACGAGCAGTACTTC. Translating it yields CASSLTGLHEQYF.

This CDR3 is CASSEEAYSNQPQHF. CDR3 nucleotide sequence: TGTGCCAGCAGTGAGGAGGCTTATAGCAATCAGCCCCAGCATTTT. This rearrangement joins TRBV2 to TRBJ1-5; unclear D gene. V lost 3 bases and J lost 0, with 9 bases in between. This CDR3 has 15 amino acids. Germline V gene sequence: CDR1 SNHLY, CDR2 FYNNEI.